This entry lists 30 T cell receptor beta chains sequenced from one sample in a study of blood T cell repertoires in COVID-19. This table comes from immunoSEQ multiplex PCR, and its TCRdb copy is limited to in-frame clones, with some not included. The repertoire holds hundreds of thousands of clones, with approximately 84% as singletons. The specimen was PBMCs or T cells enriched from blood (not recorded which). These receptors were collected from a woman aged 25 to 39 who had recovered from COVID-19.

The chain is built from TRBV27 and TRBJ2-1; TRBD2 agrees at 9 bases. Germline V gives CDR1 MNHEY, CDR2 SMNVEV (reference sequence). The CDR3 has 13 residues. Trimming cost V 6 bases and J 9 bases; bases outside gene matches: 6. The CDR3 sequence: CASSPGTSSEQFF. CDR3 nucleotides: TGTGCCAGCAGCCCTGGGACTAGCAGTGAGCAGTTCTTC.

Comment on this clone: Other DNA sequences in this sample translate to the same CDR3. V and J are TRBV2 and TRBJ1-1; possible D gene TRBD1, 5 bases. There are 13 residues in the CDR3. V shed 3 bases and J shed 5 bases, with 10 bases lying between them. Germline V gene sequence: CDR1 SNHLY, CDR2 FYNNEI. CDR3 sequence reads: CASSESGGTEAFF. CDR3 nucleotides: TGTGCCAGCAGTGAGAGCGGGGGTACTGAAGCTTTCTTT.

This clone was found once. The chain employs TRBV5-4 and TRBJ1-2; 9 bases match TRBD1. There are 17 residues in the CDR3. Trimming took 4 bases from V and 1 from J; bases not matched to a gene: 11. Germline V lookup: CDR1 SGHNT, CDR2 YYREEE (reference sequence). The CDR3: CASSQQGAPLLNYGYTF. In nucleotides, the CDR3 is TGTGCCAGCAGCCAACAGGGGGCCCCCTTACTTAACTATGGCTACACCTTC.

The chain joins TRBV28 to TRBJ1-1; a weak D match, TRBD1 (6 bases). This CDR3 spans 17 amino acids. V lost 4 bases and J 3 bases, leaving 21 bases between the germline ends. Looked up from germline, CDR1 is MDHEN and CDR2 is SYDVKM. In DNA, the CDR3 is TGTGCCAGCAGTTCCCCCCGGGGGGCCCTAATGCACACTGAAGCTTTCTTT. Its protein is CASSSPRGALMHTEAFF.

This chain links TRBV5-4 with TRBJ2-1, with 10 bases matching TRBD2. Germline CDR1 and CDR2: SGHNT and YYREEE (reference sequence). The V gene end was trimmed by 0 bases and the J gene end by 8 bases; junction bases not matched to a gene: 14. The CDR3 is 18 residues long. CDR3 DNA: TGTGCCAGCAGCTTGGCCGGGGCTAGCGGGGGTTTCTCCCATGAGCAGTTCTTC. Its protein product is CASSLAGASGGFSHEQFF.

This sequence joins TRBV5-1 and TRBJ2-7; D not certain. Looked up from germline, CDR1 is SGHRS and CDR2 is YFSETQ. Trimming took 6 bases from V and 0 from J, leaving 16 bases between them. CDR3 length: 15 amino acids. The CDR3 loop is CASIRGSLDSYEQYF. The DNA of the CDR3 is TGCGCCAGCATCAGAGGAAGCTTGGACTCCTACGAGCAGTACTTC.

This chain uses TRBV5-6 with TRBJ2-7; 8 nucleotides match TRBD2. Germline CDR1 and CDR2: SGHDT and YYEEEE. This CDR3 is built from 12 residues. After removal of 4 bases from V and 3 bases from J, the junction contained 0 bases not matched to a gene. CDR3 residues: CASSRGGYEQYF. The CDR3 DNA follows: TGTGCCAGCAGCCGGGGGGGCTACGAGCAGTACTTC.

The V call is TRBV28, the J call TRBJ1-2, with 10 bases matching TRBD1. The J segment lost 3 bases and the V segment lost 5 bases, leaving 9 bases of the junction unmatched. The CDR3 consists of 16 residues. Looked up from germline, CDR1 is MDHEN and CDR2 is SYDVKM. The CDR3 nucleotides are TGTGCCAGCAGTCCGGGGACAGGGGTGGGACACTATGGCTACACCTTC. Translating gives CASSPGTGVGHYGYTF.

The V gene is TRBV27, the J gene TRBJ2-7; D remains unclear. The CDR3 is made up of 12 amino acids. The ends were cut back, 5 bases at V and 0 bases at J, with 5 bases in the middle. In germline, CDR1 is MNHEY, CDR2 SMNVEV (reference sequence). CDR3 in amino acids: CASSPSSYEQYF. The CDR3 nucleotides read TGTGCCAGCAGTCCGAGCTCCTACGAGCAGTACTTC.

The rearrangement joins TRBV2 to TRBJ2-5; no firm D call. Deletions cut 6 bases from V and 5 bases from J, with 13 bases between. Germline assignment: CDR1 SNHLY and CDR2 FYNNEI. This CDR3 has 13 residues. CDR3 protein: CASSDRGLETQYF. For the CDR3, the DNA is TGTGCCAGCAGCGACCGAGGTTTGGAGACCCAGTACTTC.

The V gene is TRBV4-2, the J gene TRBJ1-4; D gene ambiguous. The CDR3 has 17 residues. CDR1 is LGHNA, CDR2 YNFKEQ, per germline. Trimming stripped 0 bases from V and 5 bases from J, with 16 bases between. The CDR3 coding sequence is TGTGCCAGCAGCCAAGACTTAGACGCGGCCCCGAATGAAAAACTGTTTTTT. This sequence encodes CASSQDLDAAPNEKLFF.

The rearrangement uses TRBV21-1 and TRBJ2-3; the tabulated D call, TRBD2, remains unverified against the DNA. TRBV21-1 is described as a pseudogene. The CDR3 runs to 18 residues. DNA for the CDR3: TGTGCCAGCACCAAATCGGACTTGTGGGGGGAGCCCAGAGATACGCAGTATTTT. This gives the protein CASTKSDLWGEPRDTQYF.

The rearrangement links TRBV6-1 to TRBJ1-1; D is perhaps TRBD1 (5 bases). The CDR3 consists of 16 residues. Trimming left V 0 bases short and J 0 bases short, with 11 bases between. In germline, CDR1 is MNHNS, CDR2 SASEGT. CDR3 bases: TGTGCCAGCAGTGAAGCGCCCAGGGCCATGAACACTGAAGCTTTCTTT. Its translation: CASSEAPRAMNTEAFF.

The chain carries TRBV6-1 and TRBJ2-2, with 9 positions matching TRBD2. In germline, CDR1 is MNHNS, CDR2 SASEGT. CDR3 length: 17 amino acids. Trimming took 4 bases from V and 0 from J; bases not matched to a gene: 6. CDR3 protein: CASSALSGGTNTGELFF. The DNA of the CDR3 is TGTGCCAGCAGTGCCCTAAGCGGGGGGACGAACACCGGGGAGCTGTTTTTT.

This clone was picked up one time. The J gene is TRBJ1-5, the V gene TRBV28; 7 positions match TRBD1. The germline CDR1 and CDR2 sequences are MDHEN and SYDVKM. The V gene end was trimmed by 8 bases and the J gene end by 5 bases; junction bases not matched to a gene: 15. CDR3 size: 16 residues. The chain's CDR3 is CASASVGTESDQPQHF. The CDR3 DNA follows: TGTGCCAGCGCAAGTGTCGGGACAGAGAGCGATCAGCCCCAGCATTTT. The whole variable domain, remainder taken from reference TRBV28 and TRBJ1-5, is DVKVTQSSRYLVKRTGEKVFLECVQDMDHENMFWYRQDPGLGLRLIYFSYDVKMKEKGDIPEGYSVSREKKERFSLILESASTNQTSMYLCASASVGTESDQPQHFGDGTRLSIL.

This clone has only one observation. The chain has TRBV29-1 and TRBJ1-2, with D perhaps TRBD1 (6 bases). The germline V gene has CDR1 SQVTM and CDR2 ANQGSEA. The CDR3 is 15 residues long. V dropped 8 bases and J dropped 0 bases, with 19 bases sitting between them. The CDR3 sequence: CSTRPLDRTNYGYTF. DNA for the CDR3: TGCAGCACTCGGCCCTTGGACAGAACTAACTATGGCTACACCTTC.

V gene TRBV7-6 combines with J gene TRBJ1-2, with a tentative D call TRBD1 (5 bases). Germline-derived CDR1 and CDR2 are SGHVS and FNYEAQ. Trimming left V 3 bases short and J 4 bases short, with 15 bases between. The CDR3 is made up of 15 amino acids. CDR3 in amino acids: CASSLGTGRGYGYTF. In DNA, the CDR3 is TGTGCCAGCAGCTTGGGGACGGGGCGGGGCTATGGCTACACCTTC.

The table lists this clone with a few counts. The chain joins TRBV27 to TRBJ2-7, with D perhaps matching TRBD1 (6 bases). Germline assignment: CDR1 MNHEY and CDR2 SMNVEV (reference sequence). Trimming removed 5 bases from V and 1 base from J, with 15 bases in between. This CDR3 is 15 amino acids long. CDR3 nucleotides: TGTGCCAGCAGTCGGACAGAAAGGCCTTCCTACGAGCAGTACTTC. Encoded protein: CASSRTERPSYEQYF.

J is TRBJ1-2 and V is TRBV7-2; D is ambiguous. From germline, CDR1 is SGHTA and CDR2 FQGNSA. This CDR3 region has 13 residues. V was trimmed by 4 bases and J by 7 bases, leaving 13 bases between them. The CDR3 DNA reads TGTGCCAGCAGCTCGCCCCTTCGGGGTGGCTACACCTTC. This codes for CASSSPLRGGYTF.

This chain joins TRBV5-4 and TRBJ2-1; 10 bases agree with TRBD1. The CDR3 extends over 17 amino acids. Looked up from germline, CDR1 is SGHNT and CDR2 is YYREEE (reference sequence). Trimming took 0 bases from V and 5 from J; bases not matched to a gene: 8. The CDR3 reads CASSLAGDRGPNNEQFF. The CDR3 DNA follows: TGTGCCAGCAGCTTGGCCGGGGACAGGGGTCCAAACAATGAGCAGTTCTTC.

The chain links TRBV18 to TRBJ2-3; 8 bases map to TRBD2. The CDR3 contains 16 residues. The trim removed 3 bases at V and 3 bases at J, leaving 8 bases unmatched. Germline loops: CDR1 KGHSH, CDR2 LQKENI. The CDR3 DNA reads as TGTGCCAGCTCACCCAAGACCCCGGGAGGGACAGATACGCAGTATTTT. This codes for CASSPKTPGGTDTQYF.

The chain joins TRBV28 to TRBJ1-3; TRBD1 might be the D (6 bases). V was cut by 5 bases and J by 1 base, with 9 bases left in between. Germline lookup yields CDR1 MDHEN and CDR2 SYDVKM. CDR3 length: 14 residues. The CDR3 DNA follows: TGTGCCAGCAGTGGCCAGGGGTCTGGAAACACCATATATTTT. Encoded protein: CASSGQGSGNTIYF.

The chain recombines TRBV28 with TRBJ2-5; D possibly corresponds to TRBD1 (6 bases). Trimming removed 3 bases from V and 5 bases from J, with 13 bases in between. Germline assignment: CDR1 MDHEN and CDR2 SYDVKM. The CDR3 runs to 14 residues. CDR3 sequence reads: CASSFTGLGETQYF. In nucleotides, the CDR3 is TGTGCCAGCAGTTTTACAGGGTTAGGCGAGACCCAGTACTTC. Looking up the rest from reference TRBV28 and TRBJ2-5 gives the full variable domain: DVKVTQSSRYLVKRTGEKVFLECVQDMDHENMFWYRQDPGLGLRLIYFSYDVKMKEKGDIPEGYSVSREKKERFSLILESASTNQTSMYLCASSFTGLGETQYFGPGTRLLVL.

This chain connects TRBV10-1 to TRBJ1-1; 7 positions match TRBD1. Germline V CDR1 and CDR2: WNHNN, SYGVQD (reference sequence). Germline trimming cut 5 bases from V and 4 bases from J; bases unmatched to any gene: 7. The CDR3 spans 14 residues. CDR3 sequence (DNA): TGCGCCAGCAGTCTCCGACAGGGCGCCACTGAAGCTTTCTTT. Protein: CASSLRQGATEAFF.

CDR3 sequence reads: CAWSLSGAFNYGYTF. In nucleotides, the CDR3 is TGTGCCTGGAGCCTCAGCGGGGCCTTTAACTATGGCTACACCTTC. This rearrangement joins TRBV30 to TRBJ1-2; maybe TRBD1 (5 bases). Germline V CDR1 and CDR2: GTSNPN, SVGIG (reference sequence). The CDR3 length is 15 residues. With 3 bases removed from V and 1 base from J, the gap between germline ends came to 15 bases. The full variable domain, rest sourced from reference TRBV30 and TRBJ1-2, is SQTIHQWPATLVQPVGSPLSLECTVEGTSNPNLYWYRQAAGRGLQLLFYSVGIGQISSEVPQNLSASRPQDRQFILSSKKLLLSDSGFYLCAWSLSGAFNYGYTFGSGTRLTVV.

The gene calls are TRBV19 and TRBJ2-7, with 11 bases that match TRBD1. CDR3 length: 15 amino acids. J gave up 7 bases and V 3 bases, and 8 bases lay outside the gene matches. Germline V CDR1 and CDR2: LNHDA, SQIVND (reference sequence). The CDR3 DNA reads as TGTGCCAGTAGTATGAATGGACAGGGGGCGCGGGAGCAGTACTTC. It specifies CASSMNGQGAREQYF.

The chain employs TRBV29-1 and TRBJ2-3; a possible D gene is TRBD1 (5 bases). The V gene's germline CDR1 is SQVTM and CDR2 ANQGSEA. The CDR3 is made up of 15 amino acids. The CDR3 reads CTAGQGRSSTDTQYF. CDR3 DNA: TGCACCGCTGGGCAGGGTAGGTCAAGCACAGATACGCAGTATTTT.

V gene TRBV28 combines with J gene TRBJ2-5; TRBD1 aligns across 12 bases. The CDR3 is made up of 17 amino acids. CDR1 is MDHEN, CDR2 SYDVKM, per germline. V gave up 2 bases and J gave up 3 bases; unmatched junction bases: 7. The CDR3 DNA reads as TGTGCCAGCAGTTTAGGGACAGGGGGCATTTTGGAAGAGACCCAGTACTTC. This translates into CASSLGTGGILEETQYF.

The chain employs TRBV30 and TRBJ2-1, with TRBD2 matching 8 bases. This CDR3 has 14 amino acids. V trimming: 7 bases; J trimming: 6 bases; junction bases outside the gene matches: 11. Germline CDR1 and CDR2: GTSNPN and SVGIG (reference sequence). The CDR3 loop is CALPIAGRFNEQFF. CDR3 nucleotide sequence: TGTGCCTTGCCCATAGCGGGGAGGTTCAATGAGCAGTTCTTC.

V gene TRBV19 combines with J gene TRBJ1-2; TRBD1 matches 7 bases. The ends lost 5 bases at V and 7 bases at J; junction bases unmatched: 10. The CDR3 is 14 amino acids. The V gene's germline CDR1 is LNHDA and CDR2 SQIVND (reference sequence). The CDR3 here is CASSPRQGRSGYTF. The CDR3 DNA is TGTGCCAGTAGTCCGCGACAGGGAAGAAGTGGCTACACCTTC.